Listed below are T cell receptor beta chains from one sample, sequenced in a study of shared clonotypes between healthy human individuals. Clones were sequenced by immunoSEQ multiplex PCR, and TCRdb holds only the in-frame ones, with some missing. Of more than 2 million clones in the sample, around 93% were seen once. Sample: naive CD8+ T cells from PBMCs. These receptors were collected from a man younger than 30 in good health. Some clones in this sample may be carry-over from other donors' samples. Both conserved end residues are part of each CDR3. The order of the fields is CDR3 protein, CDR3 DNA, D gene, J gene, V gene, clone size. A D gene is named only where the DNA matches it firmly. Clone size is shown for a subset of rows, as once, few, many or a class of expanded clone.

CDR3: CASSPPRSQSDTQYF
DNA: TGTGCCAGCAGCCCCCCGAGGAGTCAGTCAGATACGCAGTATTTT
D: .
J: TRBJ2-3
V: TRBV9
size: .

CDR3: CASSLAPYHEQYF
DNA: TGTGCCAGCAGTCTAGCCCCATACCACGAGCAGTACTTC
D: .
J: TRBJ2-7
V: TRBV28
size: .

CDR3: CASTFGRNTEAFF
DNA: TGTGCCAGCACATTCGGGAGGAACACTGAAGCTTTCTTT
D: .
J: TRBJ1-1
V: TRBV2
size: .

CDR3: CASRGRETQYF
DNA: TGTGCCAGCAGGGGCCGCGAGACCCAGTACTTC
D: .
J: TRBJ2-5
V: TRBV2
size: .

CDR3: CASSHGTESYEQYF
DNA: TGTGCCAGCAGCCATGGGACAGAATCCTACGAGCAGTACTTC
D: TRBD1
J: TRBJ2-7
V: TRBV5-5
size: once

CDR3: CASSPSGTSMAGELFF
DNA: TGTGCCAGCTCACCGTCCGGGACTAGTATGGCCGGGGAGCTGTTTTTT
D: TRBD2
J: TRBJ2-2
V: TRBV18
size: .

CDR3: CASSVNGQASYQETQYF
DNA: TGTGCCAGCAGTGTAAACGGACAGGCGTCGTACCAAGAGACCCAGTACTTC
D: TRBD1
J: TRBJ2-5
V: TRBV2
size: .

CDR3: CASSLHQRVNDEQYF
DNA: TGTGCCAGCAGTTTGCACCAGCGGGTTAATGACGAGCAGTACTTC
D: .
J: TRBJ2-7
V: TRBV28
size: .

CDR3: CASSPIQGITYEQYF
DNA: TGTGCCAGCAGTCCTATACAGGGTATTACCTACGAGCAGTACTTC
D: .
J: TRBJ2-7
V: TRBV28
size: .

CDR3: CASSEGPGGLNEQFF
DNA: TGTGCCAGCAGTGAGGGGCCAGGGGGCCTAAATGAGCAGTTCTTC
D: TRBD1
J: TRBJ2-1
V: TRBV2
size: .

CDR3: CASSPAGGAYEQYF
DNA: TGTGCCAGCAGCCCCGCAGGAGGCGCCTACGAGCAGTACTTC
D: .
J: TRBJ2-7
V: TRBV7-2
size: .

CDR3: CASSLSSEEGNEQFF
DNA: TGTGCCAGCAGCTTATCTTCCGAGGAGGGCAATGAGCAGTTCTTC
D: .
J: TRBJ2-1
V: TRBV13
size: .

CDR3: CASKGTDNEQFF
DNA: TGTGCCAGCAAGGGGACAGACAATGAGCAGTTCTTC
D: TRBD1
J: TRBJ2-1
V: TRBV27
size: .

CDR3: CASSDRLTSYEKLFF
DNA: TGTGCCAGCAGTGACCGGCTGACCTCCTACGAAAAACTGTTTTTT
D: .
J: TRBJ1-4
V: TRBV6-1
size: .

CDR3: CASHIISGSNQPQHF
DNA: TGTGCCAGTCATATCATTTCAGGGAGCAATCAGCCCCAGCATTTT
D: .
J: TRBJ1-5
V: TRBV28
size: .

CDR3: CASSPDGTTGNTIYF
DNA: TGTGCCAGCAGCCCCGACGGGACAACTGGAAACACCATATATTTT
D: .
J: TRBJ1-3
V: TRBV7-3
size: .

CDR3: CAISESGEAFF
DNA: TGTGCCATCAGTGAGTCCGGGGAAGCTTTCTTT
D: .
J: TRBJ1-1
V: TRBV10-3
size: few

CDR3: CSVIDRATEAFF
DNA: TGCAGCGTTATCGACAGGGCCACTGAAGCTTTCTTT
D: TRBD1
J: TRBJ1-1
V: TRBV29-1
size: .

CDR3: CASDEGAPPDTQYF
DNA: TGTGCCAGCGACGAAGGGGCTCCGCCAGATACGCAGTATTTT
D: .
J: TRBJ2-3
V: TRBV5-5
size: .

CDR3: CSAGLLQETQYF
DNA: TGCAGCGCGGGACTACTCCAAGAGACCCAGTACTTC
D: TRBD2
J: TRBJ2-5
V: TRBV29-1
size: once

CDR3: CASSLGPTRFGGEQYF
DNA: TGTGCCAGCAGCTTGGGCCCTACACGGTTTGGCGGCGAGCAGTACTTC
D: .
J: TRBJ2-7
V: TRBV7-9
size: .

CDR3: CASSYDWGGNGNTIYF
DNA: TGTGCCAGCAGTTACGATTGGGGGGGCAATGGAAACACCATATATTTT
D: .
J: TRBJ1-3
V: TRBV6-5
size: .

CDR3: CASSPGRGASYEQYF
DNA: TGCGCCAGCAGCCCTGGGAGAGGGGCCTCCTACGAGCAGTACTTC
D: .
J: TRBJ2-7
V: TRBV4-3
size: .

CDR3: CASRSSTPAGEQYF
DNA: TGTGCCAGCCGCAGCTCCACCCCCGCGGGGGAGCAGTACTTC
D: .
J: TRBJ2-7
V: TRBV7-9
size: few

CDR3: CASSFQRERYEQFF
DNA: TGTGCCAGTAGTTTCCAGCGGGAGAGGTATGAGCAGTTCTTC
D: TRBD2
J: TRBJ2-1
V: TRBV19
size: .

CDR3: CASSDFRTVSGSCEQYF
DNA: TGTGCCAGCAGTGACTTCCGGACCGTCAGTGGGTCGTGCGAGCAGTACTTC
D: .
J: TRBJ2-7
V: TRBV6-4
size: .

CDR3: CASSLVAGGATEAFF
DNA: TGTGCCAGCAGCTTAGTTGCAGGGGGGGCCACTGAAGCTTTCTTT
D: TRBD1
J: TRBJ1-1
V: TRBV7-2
size: .

CDR3: CASSPQDGTANYEQYF
DNA: TGTGCCAGCAGCCCACAGGACGGGACAGCAAACTACGAGCAGTACTTC
D: TRBD1
J: TRBJ2-7
V: TRBV7-9
size: .

CDR3: CASSSDPRDVNQPQHF
DNA: TGTGCCAGCAGCTCCGATCCCAGGGATGTCAATCAGCCCCAGCATTTT
D: .
J: TRBJ1-5
V: TRBV7-9
size: .

CDR3: CASSPDSLPYEQYF
DNA: TGTGCCAGCAGCCCAGACAGCCTCCCCTACGAGCAGTACTTC
D: .
J: TRBJ2-7
V: TRBV28
size: .

CDR3: CASSLGYRGEATEAFF
DNA: TGTGCCAGCAGCTTGGGATACAGGGGGGAGGCCACTGAAGCTTTCTTT
D: TRBD1
J: TRBJ1-1
V: TRBV11-3
size: .

CDR3: CASSMGTTSTDTQYF
DNA: TGTGCCAGTAGTATGGGGACAACTAGCACAGATACGCAGTATTTT
D: .
J: TRBJ2-3
V: TRBV19
size: .

CDR3: CASSKDRWRQGINEQFF
DNA: TGTGCCAGCAGCAAAGATAGGTGGCGGCAGGGGATAAATGAGCAGTTCTTC
D: .
J: TRBJ2-1
V: TRBV21-1
size: .

CDR3: CASSFSGEQYF
DNA: TGTGCCAGCAGCTTTAGTGGCGAGCAGTACTTC
D: .
J: TRBJ2-7
V: TRBV5-6
size: .

CDR3: CASSAHRASYEQYF
DNA: TGTGCCAGCAGTGCTCACAGGGCGTCCTATGAGCAGTACTTC
D: .
J: TRBJ2-7
V: TRBV28
size: .

CDR3: CASSPLRRGTGNTIYF
DNA: TGTGCCAGCAGCCCCCTGAGAAGGGGGACTGGAAACACCATATATTTT
D: .
J: TRBJ1-3
V: TRBV9
size: .

CDR3: CSVWLSPDTQYF
DNA: TGCAGCGTTTGGCTTAGTCCAGATACGCAGTATTTT
D: .
J: TRBJ2-3
V: TRBV29-1
size: .

CDR3: CASSVGPTGGTTGELFF
DNA: TGTGCCAGCAGCGTAGGCCCCACAGGGGGTACGACCGGGGAGCTGTTTTTT
D: TRBD1
J: TRBJ2-2
V: TRBV9
size: .

CDR3: CAISESLGHLGNQPQHF
DNA: TGTGCCATCAGTGAGTCGCTAGGCCATTTAGGCAATCAGCCCCAGCATTTT
D: .
J: TRBJ1-5
V: TRBV10-3
size: once

CDR3: CASTFVRDEQFF
DNA: TGTGCCAGCACCTTTGTACGGGATGAGCAGTTCTTC
D: .
J: TRBJ2-1
V: TRBV7-9
size: .

CDR3: CASSLAGLAGGSYNEQFF
DNA: TGTGCCAGCAGCTTAGCTGGACTAGCGGGAGGGTCCTACAATGAGCAGTTCTTC
D: TRBD2
J: TRBJ2-1
V: TRBV7-8
size: .

CDR3: CASSLDDMGRGLETQYF
DNA: TGTGCCAGCAGCTTAGATGATATGGGCAGGGGCTTGGAGACCCAGTACTTC
D: .
J: TRBJ2-5
V: TRBV11-1
size: .

CDR3: CASRDSNSGNTIYF
DNA: TGTGCCAGCAGGGACAGTAACTCTGGAAACACCATATATTTT
D: .
J: TRBJ1-3
V: TRBV7-9
size: .

CDR3: CAISGDPNQPQHF
DNA: TGTGCCATCAGTGGGGACCCCAATCAGCCCCAGCATTTT
D: .
J: TRBJ1-5
V: TRBV10-3
size: once

CDR3: CASSQEVALAGPSVYEQYF
DNA: TGCGCCAGCAGCCAAGAAGTAGCCCTAGCGGGACCCTCAGTCTACGAGCAGTACTTC
D: TRBD2
J: TRBJ2-7
V: TRBV4-1
size: .